The entry below gives a single T cell receptor beta chain sequence along with its context. The data were produced by immunoSEQ multiplex PCR, yet TCRdb's version contains in-frame clones alone and is incomplete. The data hold about 76,000 clones, with around 90% observed a single time. CDR3 size: 14 residues. Per germline, CDR1 SGDLS and CDR2 YYNGEE. V lost 4 bases to trimming and J lost 4 bases; unmatched junction nucleotides: 7. The data belong to a study of blood T cell repertoires in COVID-19. V is TRBV9 and J is TRBJ1-1; 7 nucleotides align to TRBD1. The source of this sequence is a human donor in a cohort sampled during active COVID-19. The source material was peripheral blood. CDR3 coding DNA: TGTGCCAGCAGCCTGGGACAGACCCTCACTGAAGCTTTCTTT. Residues: CASSLGQTLTEAFF.